The 4 T cell receptor beta chains below were found in one sample sequenced in a study of vaccination and CD4 T cells after COVID-19. MiXCR was run by TCRdb on the PCR reads, yielding one entry per CDR3 protein. The data contain about 18,000 distinct CDR3 sequences, roughly 64% of them singletons. The starting material was CD4+ T cells from blood, obtained after SARS-CoV-2 vaccination. Receptor source: a human donor who had recovered from COVID-19.

This clonotype was observed once. The chain uses TRBV7-2 and TRBJ2-5; TRBD2 matches at 12 bases. J gave up 4 bases and V 5 bases, and 2 bases lay outside the gene matches. Germline V gives CDR1 SGHTA, CDR2 FQGNSA. This CDR3 spans 14 amino acids. CDR3 sequence (DNA): TGTGCCAGCAGCCCTAGCGGGAGGGCAGAGACCCAGTACTTC. This codes for CASSPSGRAETQYF.

The J gene is TRBJ1-2, the V gene TRBV6-2 or TRBV6-3, with a weak D call TRBD1 (5 bases). Per the germline V gene, CDR1 is MNHEY and CDR2 is SVGEGT. With 4 bases removed from V and 3 bases from J, the gap between germline ends came to 12 bases. This CDR3 contains 14 residues. CDR3 region: CASSSDIRDYGYTF. The CDR3 DNA reads as TGTGCCAGCAGTTCGGACATTCGAGACTATGGCTACACCTTC.

V gene TRBV7-3 combines with J gene TRBJ2-1; D call uncertain. Germline V gives CDR1 SGHTA, CDR2 FQGTGA. V lost 5 bases and J 8 bases, leaving 13 bases between the germline ends. The CDR3 length is 13 residues. The DNA for the CDR3 is TGTGCCAGCAGCCCCATCCGGGCCGATGAGCAGTTCTTC. This sequence encodes CASSPIRADEQFF. Combining the CDR3 with reference TRBV7-3 and TRBJ2-1 gives the whole variable domain GAGVSQTPSNKVTEKGKYVELRCDPISGHTALYWYRQSLGQGPEFLIYFQGTGAADDSGLPNDRFFAVRPEGSVSTLKIQRTERGDSAVYLCASSPIRADEQFFGPGTRLTVL.

The chain employs TRBV12-3 or TRBV12-4 and TRBJ2-3; a possible D gene is TRBD1 (6 bases). The CDR3 extends over 16 amino acids. Between the trimmed V and J ends, which lost 7 bases and 1 base, there was a span of 18 bases. In DNA form, the CDR3 reads TGTGCCAGCAATATAAACAGGGTTTATCGCACAGATACGCAGTATTTT. This sequence encodes CASNINRVYRTDTQYF.